In this sample, the clone carrying this TCR beta chain turned up a few times. The sample belongs to a study of blood T cell repertoires in COVID-19. Overall study: Both acute and convalescent COVID-19 samples were obtained from the United States, Italy and Spain. PBMCs, B-cell-depleted T cells, or T cells were the source of the cDNA or gDNA that made up the material.

Germline CDR1 SGHNT, CDR2 YENEEA. V was cut by 4 bases and J by 1 base, with 7 bases left in between. The CDR3 loop spans 13 amino acids. In the authors' workflow: Nucleated cell counts were estimated from reference gene primer amplification. Profiled with immunoSEQ multiplex PCR; TCRdb holds only in-frame clones, not every one. D and trimming come from the DNA, and the V and J calls and clone size come from that table. The data contain around 100,000 clones, 85% of them singletons. The chain links TRBV11-3 to TRBJ1-1; TRBD1 might be the D (6 bases). This TCR came from a man aged 40-49 years with acute or convalescent COVID-19. Sequenced input: peripheral blood. This chain's CDR3 is CASSSTGNTEAFF. For the CDR3, the DNA is TGTGCCAGCAGCTCGACAGGGAACACTGAAGCTTTCTTT.